The clone carrying this T cell receptor (beta chain) was counted ten times or more. The sample is drawn from a study of blood T cell repertoires in COVID-19. Per the authors' pipeline: Amplification from reference gene primers served as the basis for estimated nucleated cell counts. Method: immunoSEQ multiplex PCR; TCRdb's copy keeps in-frame clones and lacks some. That table gives V, J and clone size, and the DNA gave D and trimming. The table includes approximately 240,000 clones, about 88% detected once. CDR1 is SEHNR and CDR2 is FQNEAQ in the germline V gene (reference sequence). V was pared by 4 bases and J by 6 bases, with 21 bases between. This CDR3 region has 16 residues.

The chain recombines TRBV7-9 with TRBJ1-2; D unresolved. This receptor was identified in a woman in her 40s who had recovered from COVID-19. Source material: peripheral blood. The CDR3 DNA follows: TGTGCCAGCAGCTCAGACGCCGCAGAGGGAGTCAATGGCTACACCTTC. Translation gives CASSSDAAEGVNGYTF.